This TCR beta chain originates from a study of blood T cell repertoires in COVID-19. In the study overall: Sources were T cells, B-cell-depleted T cells, or PBMCs; the material itself was cDNA or gDNA.

This clone was detected only a few times. Germline assignment: CDR1 SEHNR and CDR2 FQNEAQ (reference sequence). Germline trimming cut 5 bases from V and 7 bases from J; bases unmatched to any gene: 7. The CDR3 is 16 residues long. Clones were read by immunoSEQ multiplex PCR, and TCRdb kept only the in-frame ones, dropping some. This table holds around 200,000 clones, around four fifths found once. This sequence joins TRBV7-9 and TRBJ2-1, with 14 bases identical to TRBD2. The receptor was isolated from an elderly woman with active or convalescent COVID-19. Material: peripheral blood. The CDR3 nucleotides read TGTGCCAGCAGCCTGACTAGCGGGGGGGCATATAATGAGCAGTTCTTC. This codes for CASSLTSGGAYNEQFF.